This T cell receptor (beta chain) came from a study of identical twins. Through template switching, a universal primer site was introduced, and the cDNA contained unique molecular identifiers. Each CDR3 protein is one row after TCRdb ran MiXCR on the 5' RACE reads. The sample carries 1,800,000 or so distinct CDR3 sequences, under 35% recorded once. A note on this clonotype: The antigen remains undetermined.

Trimming removed 5 bases at V and 4 bases at J, with 14 bases between. The germline gives CDR1 SNHLY, CDR2 FYNNEI. The CDR3 sequence is 14 residues long. Study results and limitations: Out-of-frame alpha sequences common to twins exhibited a surplus of low generation probability.

V gene TRBV2 combines with J gene TRBJ1-2, with D uncertain. Material: cord blood. This receptor was identified in a newborn girl in good health. DNA for the CDR3: TGTGCCAGCAGTAGAGAAAGGACCGTCTATGGCTACACCTTC. This sequence encodes CASSRERTVYGYTF.